This note documents a single T cell receptor (beta chain) sequence. Its specificity is not known. An overnight rest at 37°C with approximately 210 IU/ml IL-2 preceded regulatory T cell sorting from thawed PBMCs. This CDR3 comprises 16 residues. Trimming removed 1 base from V and 5 bases from J; junction bases left unmatched: 9. CDR1 and CDR2 from the germline V gene are SGDLS and YYNGEE. This specimen belongs to a study of Tregs in tolerant kidney transplant recipients. Sequencing was performed with immunoSEQ multiplex PCR; in TCRdb, only in-frame clones are kept and a portion is missing. The profile shows roughly 69,000 clones, more than 95% of them singletons. General study points: Antigen-driven expansion was suggested because donor-specific Tregs expanded more than all Tregs in tolerant patients. Biological reproducibility was not directly addressed, but technical replication error appeared minimal.

The starting material was Tregs from blood, obtained before the transplant. The clonotype was recovered from a human donor who received a combined kidney and bone marrow transplant. J is TRBJ2-3 and V is TRBV9; 8 bases align to TRBD2. The CDR3 loop reads CASSVLSSGGIDTQYF. The CDR3 DNA sequence: TGTGCCAGCAGCGTATTATCCAGCGGGGGAATAGATACGCAGTATTTT.